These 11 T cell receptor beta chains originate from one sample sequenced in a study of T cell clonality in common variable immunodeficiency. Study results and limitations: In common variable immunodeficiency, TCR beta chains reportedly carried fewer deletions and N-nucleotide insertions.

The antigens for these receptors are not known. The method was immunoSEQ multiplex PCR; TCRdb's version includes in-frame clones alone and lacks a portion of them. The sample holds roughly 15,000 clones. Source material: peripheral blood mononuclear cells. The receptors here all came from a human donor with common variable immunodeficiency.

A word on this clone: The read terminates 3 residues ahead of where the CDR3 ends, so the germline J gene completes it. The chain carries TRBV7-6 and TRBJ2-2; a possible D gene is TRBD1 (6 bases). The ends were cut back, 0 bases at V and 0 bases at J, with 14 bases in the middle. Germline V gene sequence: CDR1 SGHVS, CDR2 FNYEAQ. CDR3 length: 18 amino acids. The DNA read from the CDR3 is TGTGCCAGCAGCTTAGCCTCCGCGGCAGGGGCGAACACCGGGGAG. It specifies CASSLASAAGANTGE. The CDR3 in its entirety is CASSLASAAGANTGELFF.

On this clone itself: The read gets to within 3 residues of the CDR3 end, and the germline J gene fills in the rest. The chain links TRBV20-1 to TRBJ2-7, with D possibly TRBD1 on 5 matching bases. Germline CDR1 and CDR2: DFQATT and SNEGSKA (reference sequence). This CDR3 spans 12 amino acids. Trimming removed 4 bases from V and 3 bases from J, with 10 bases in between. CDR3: CSATRTSYEQYF. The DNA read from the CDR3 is TGCAGTGCTACCCGGACAAGCTACGAG.

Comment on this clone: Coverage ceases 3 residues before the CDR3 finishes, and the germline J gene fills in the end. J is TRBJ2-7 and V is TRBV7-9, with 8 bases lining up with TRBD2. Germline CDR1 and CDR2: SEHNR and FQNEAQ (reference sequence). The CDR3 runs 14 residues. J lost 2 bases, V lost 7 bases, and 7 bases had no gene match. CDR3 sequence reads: CASTPSGGPYEQYF. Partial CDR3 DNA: TGTGCCAGCACCCCGTCGGGGGGGCCCTACGAG. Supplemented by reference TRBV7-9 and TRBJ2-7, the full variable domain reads DTGVSQNPRHKITKRGQNVTFRCDPISEHNRLYWYRQTLGQGPEFLTYFQNEAQLEKSRLLSDRFSAERPKGSFSTLEIQRTEQGDSAMYLCASTPSGGPYEQYFGPGTRLTVT.

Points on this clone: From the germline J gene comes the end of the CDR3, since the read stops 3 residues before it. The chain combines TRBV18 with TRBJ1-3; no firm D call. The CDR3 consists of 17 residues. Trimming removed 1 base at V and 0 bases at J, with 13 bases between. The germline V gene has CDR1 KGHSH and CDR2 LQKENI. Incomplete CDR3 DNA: TGTGCCAGCTCACCACTGGCAGTGCCCTCCTCTGGAAACACC. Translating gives CASSPLAVPSSGNT. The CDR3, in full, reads CASSPLAVPSSGNTIYF.

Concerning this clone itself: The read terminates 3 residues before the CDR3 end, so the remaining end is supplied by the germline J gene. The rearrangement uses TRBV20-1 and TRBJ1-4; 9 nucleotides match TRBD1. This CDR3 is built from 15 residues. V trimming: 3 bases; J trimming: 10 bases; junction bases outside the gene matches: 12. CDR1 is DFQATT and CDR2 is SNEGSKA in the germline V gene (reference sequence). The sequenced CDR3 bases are TGCAGTGCTAGCGACAACCGGGACAGGGTTGGAAAA. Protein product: CSASDNRDRVGK. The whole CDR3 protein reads CSASDNRDRVGKLFF.

The sequenced part of the CDR3 DNA is TGTGCCGGCACCCGGGGGACTAGCGGGAGCGCAGATACG. Encoded protein: CAGTRGTSGSADT. In full, the CDR3 reads CAGTRGTSGSADTQYF. The V and J genes are TRBV5-4 and TRBJ2-3; 14 bases align to TRBD2. Read coverage stops 3 residues before the CDR3 terminus; the germline J gene supplies the remainder. Per the germline V gene, CDR1 is SGHNT and CDR2 is YYREEE (reference sequence). The J segment lost 4 bases and the V segment lost 10 bases, leaving 11 bases of the junction unmatched. This CDR3 is built from 16 residues.

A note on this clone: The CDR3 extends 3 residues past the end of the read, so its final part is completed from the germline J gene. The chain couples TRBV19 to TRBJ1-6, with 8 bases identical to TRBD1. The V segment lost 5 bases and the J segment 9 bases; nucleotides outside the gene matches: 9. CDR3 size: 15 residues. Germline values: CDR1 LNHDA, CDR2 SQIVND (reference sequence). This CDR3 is CASSPSGGGGSPLHF. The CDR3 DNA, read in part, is TGTGCCAGTAGTCCATCAGGGGGCGGCGGTTCACCC.

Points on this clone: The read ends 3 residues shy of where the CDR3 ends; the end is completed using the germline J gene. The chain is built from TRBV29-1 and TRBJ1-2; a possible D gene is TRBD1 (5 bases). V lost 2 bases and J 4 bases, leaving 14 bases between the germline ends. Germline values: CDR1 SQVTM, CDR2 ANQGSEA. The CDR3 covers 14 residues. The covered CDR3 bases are TGCAGCGTTGAATGGGGGGAGGGCGGCTATGGC. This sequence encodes CSVEWGEGGYG. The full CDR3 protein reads CSVEWGEGGYGYTF. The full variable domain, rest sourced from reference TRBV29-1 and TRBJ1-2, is SAVISQKPSRDICQRGTSLTIQCQVDSQVTMMFWYRQQPGQSLTLIATANQGSEATYESGFVIDKFPISRPNLTFSTLTVSNMSPEDSSIYLCSVEWGEGGYGYTFGSGTRLTVV.

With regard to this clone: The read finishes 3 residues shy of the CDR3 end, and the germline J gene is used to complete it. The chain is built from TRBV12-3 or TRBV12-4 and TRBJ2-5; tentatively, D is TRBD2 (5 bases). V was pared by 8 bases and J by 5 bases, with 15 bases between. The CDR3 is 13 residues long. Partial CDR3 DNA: TGTGCCAGCCAATTGAGGGTAACCGAGACC. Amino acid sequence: CASQLRVTET. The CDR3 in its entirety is CASQLRVTETQYF.

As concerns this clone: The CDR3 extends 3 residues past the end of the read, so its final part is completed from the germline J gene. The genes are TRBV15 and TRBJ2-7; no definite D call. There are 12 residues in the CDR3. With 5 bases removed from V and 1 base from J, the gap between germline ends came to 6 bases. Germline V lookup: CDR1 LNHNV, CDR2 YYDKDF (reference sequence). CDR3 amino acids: CATSATSYEQYF. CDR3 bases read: TGTGCCACCAGCGCCACATCCTACGAG. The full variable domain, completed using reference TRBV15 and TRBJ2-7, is DAMVIQNPRYQVTQFGKPVTLSCSQTLNHNVMYWYQQKSSQAPKLLFHYYDKDFNNEADTPDNFQSRRPNTSFCFLDIRSPGLGDTAMYLCATSATSYEQYFGPGTRLTVT.

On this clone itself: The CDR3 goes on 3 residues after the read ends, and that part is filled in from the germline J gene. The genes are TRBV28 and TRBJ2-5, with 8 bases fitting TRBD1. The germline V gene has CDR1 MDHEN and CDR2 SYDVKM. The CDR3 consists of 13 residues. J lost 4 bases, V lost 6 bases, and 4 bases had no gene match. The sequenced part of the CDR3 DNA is TGTGCCAGCAGACCCAGGGGGCGAGAGACC. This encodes CASRPRGRET. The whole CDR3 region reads CASRPRGRETQYF.